This entry lists 6 T cell receptor beta chains sequenced from one sample in a study of T cells in Graves' hyperthyroidism and ophthalmopathy. Amplification yielded TCR beta CDR3 regions, with RNA transcripts as the source. The HTBI primer set drove a first-round RT-PCR of the TCR CDR3. In TCRdb, the multiplex PCR reads were re-called with MiXCR into one record per CDR3 protein. The sample includes hundreds of thousands of distinct CDR3 sequences, less than 20% of them seen just once. Sequencing used blood. These receptors originate from a young woman with Graves' hyperthyroidism.

A remark on this clonotype: Sequence at one end of the junction differs from germline and may be a read error. This sequence joins TRBV7-7 and TRBJ2-2; no clear D. CDR1 SSHAT and CDR2 FNYEAQ come from the germline V gene (reference sequence). The length of the CDR3 is 13 residues. CDR3 amino acids: CASSLVASGELFF. The DNA of the CDR3 is TGTGCTAGCAGCTTAGTGGCTAGCGGGGAGCTGTTTTTT.

This clonotype was seen at least ten times. The chain joins TRBV11-2 to TRBJ2-3; a weak D match, TRBD1 (6 bases). The V end was cut by 5 bases, the J end by 6 bases, with 24 bases between. There are 17 residues in the CDR3. The V gene's germline CDR1 is SGHAT and CDR2 FQNNGV. The CDR3 sequence: CASSPHDRYIETDTQYF. DNA of the CDR3: TGTGCCAGCAGCCCCCACGACAGGTACATAGAGACGGATACGCAGTATTTT.

The rearrangement joins TRBV9 to TRBJ2-5, with a possible D match to TRBD1 (5 bases). This CDR3 region has 14 residues. Germline values: CDR1 SGDLS, CDR2 YYNGEE. The V and J ends lost 0 bases and 5 bases respectively, with 11 bases between them. CDR3 loop: CASSVGPGSETQYF. The CDR3, as DNA: TGTGCCAGCAGCGTAGGGCCAGGGTCGGAGACCCAGTACTTC. Looking up the rest from reference TRBV9 and TRBJ2-5 gives the full variable domain: DSGVTQTPKHLITATGQRVTLRCSPRSGDLSVYWYQQSLDQGLQFLIQYYNGEERAKGNILERFSAQQFPDLHSELNLSSLELGDSALYFCASSVGPGSETQYFGPGTRLLVL.

The CDR3 is CASSLATSGVDYTGELFF. CDR3 sequence (DNA): TGTGCCAGCAGCTTAGCGACTAGCGGGGTGGATTACACCGGGGAGCTGTTTTTT. This rearrangement joins TRBV7-9 to TRBJ2-2, with TRBD2 matching over 11 bases. CDR1 is SEHNR, CDR2 FQNEAQ, per germline (reference sequence). The CDR3 sequence is 18 residues long. After removal of 0 bases from V and 3 bases from J, the junction contained 6 bases not matched to a gene. The complete variable domain, with remaining parts taken from reference TRBV7-9 and TRBJ2-2, reads DTGVSQNPRHKITKRGQNVTFRCDPISEHNRLYWYRQTLGQGPEFLTYFQNEAQLEKSRLLSDRFSAERPKGSFSTLEIQRTEQGDSAMYLCASSLATSGVDYTGELFFGEGSRLTVL.

The V call is TRBV9, the J call TRBJ1-2; 9 nucleotides align to TRBD1. Trimming at V came to 3 bases and at J to 9 bases, leaving 6 bases not matched to a gene. CDR1 and CDR2 from the germline V gene are SGDLS and YYNGEE. This CDR3 is 13 amino acids long. The CDR3 sequence: CASSAGTGMRYTF. Written as DNA, the CDR3 is TGTGCCAGCAGCGCCGGGACAGGGATGCGCTACACCTTC.

Many counts were recorded for this clonotype. The chain carries TRBV28 and TRBJ2-1; D may correspond to TRBD1 or TRBD2 (5 bases each). The length of the CDR3 is 15 residues. V was pared by 7 bases and J by 6 bases, with 19 bases between. CDR1 MDHEN and CDR2 SYDVKM come from the germline V gene. As DNA, the CDR3 is TGTGCCAGCACCCTAACGGGGCTAGGATTCAATGAGCAGTTCTTC. Encoded protein: CASTLTGLGFNEQFF.